These 22 T cell receptor beta chains were sequenced from one sample in a study of somatic mutations in cytotoxic T cells in rheumatoid arthritis. Measured with immunoSEQ multiplex PCR; TCRdb has only the in-frame clones, and not every one. Among about 27,000 clones, 74% were seen once, and the ten largest hold 7.5% to 10%. The sample taken for sequencing was CD8+ T cells sorted from blood. These receptors were taken from a woman younger than 30 in good health.

This chain joins TRBV5-4 and TRBJ1-5; tentatively, D is TRBD1 (6 bases). V lost 0 bases to trimming and J lost 6 bases, with 13 bases between them. CDR3 length: 15 residues. Per germline, CDR1 SGHNT and CDR2 YYREEE (reference sequence). CDR3 DNA sequence: TGTGCCAGCAGCTTGGGCAGGGGAGAGGGTCAGCCCCAGCATTTT. This codes for CASSLGRGEGQPQHF.

This clone appeared a few times. The chain links TRBV27 to TRBJ2-1, with D perhaps TRBD1 or TRBD2 (6 bases each). CDR3 length: 17 residues. Per germline, CDR1 MNHEY and CDR2 SMNVEV (reference sequence). V lost 10 bases and J 3 bases, leaving 25 bases between the germline ends. The DNA of the CDR3 is TGTGCCACCTCTGTCGGGGGCTTAGGGACAAGCTACAATGAGCAGTTCTTC. Its protein product is CATSVGGLGTSYNEQFF.

The chain recombines TRBV5-6 with TRBJ2-1; the D gene is possibly TRBD2 (6 bases). The V gene's germline CDR1 is SGHDT and CDR2 YYEEEE. This CDR3 has 16 residues. The V end lost 4 bases, the J end lost 0 bases, and 14 bases lay between the germline ends. CDR3 nucleotide sequence: TGTGCCAGCAGCCCTTTAGCGGTTAGCTCCTACAATGAGCAGTTCTTC. Translating gives CASSPLAVSSYNEQFF.

This clone showed up just a few times. An end of the junction does not agree with germline; a read error may underlie this. The rearrangement uses TRBV5-1 and TRBJ1-5; D uncertain. Per germline, CDR1 SGHRS and CDR2 YFSETQ. This CDR3 is 13 amino acids long. The CDR3, as DNA: TGCGCCAGCAGGTTGGCAGTCAATCAGCCCCAGCATTTT. It yields the protein CASRLAVNQPQHF.

The CDR3 DNA reads as TGTGCCTGGAGCATAGGACAGCAACTTAGCACAGATACGCAGTATTTT. This translates into CAWSIGQQLSTDTQYF. This rearrangement joins TRBV30 to TRBJ2-3, with D tentatively TRBD1 (6 bases). The germline V gene encodes CDR1 GTSNPN and CDR2 SVGIG (reference sequence). The CDR3 loop spans 16 amino acids. Trimming shortened V by 3 bases and J by 0 bases, and 16 bases separated the two germline ends.

The V call is TRBV29-1, the J call TRBJ2-5; 10 positions match TRBD2. This CDR3 is built from 16 residues. CDR1 is SQVTM and CDR2 is ANQGSEA in the germline V gene. The V and J ends lost 0 bases and 2 bases, in that order; junction bases with no gene match: 6. CDR3 coding DNA: TGCAGCGTTGAAGACGTAGCGGGGGGCCTTCAAGAGACCCAGTACTTC. Translation gives CSVEDVAGGLQETQYF.

The V gene is TRBV27, the J gene TRBJ2-2; TRBD2 matches 16 bases. Losses at the gene ends were 4 bases for V and 3 bases for J; bases not matched to a gene: 5. This CDR3 has 18 amino acids. Looked up from germline, CDR1 is MNHEY and CDR2 is SMNVEV (reference sequence). The CDR3 DNA follows: TGTGCCAGCAGTTACGGGACTAGCGGGAGGGCCTACACCGGGGAGCTGTTTTTT. As protein: CASSYGTSGRAYTGELFF.

This chain uses TRBV27 with TRBJ1-1; possible D gene TRBD1, 5 bases. CDR3 length: 16 residues. Trimming pared 0 bases from V and 1 base from J, leaving 12 bases between. Germline V CDR1 and CDR2: MNHEY, SMNVEV (reference sequence). The CDR3 loop reads CASSLSPGGANTEAFF. CDR3 bases: TGTGCCAGCAGTTTATCGCCGGGTGGGGCGAACACTGAAGCTTTCTTT.

The chain joins TRBV27 to TRBJ1-2; D perhaps matches TRBD1 (5 bases). The V gene's germline CDR1 is MNHEY and CDR2 SMNVEV (reference sequence). The CDR3 runs 13 residues. Trimming cost V 10 bases and J 2 bases, with 14 bases left between them. The CDR3 region has the DNA TGTGCCACCGGGGGGGGGTCGAACTATGGCTACACCTTC. This encodes CATGGGSNYGYTF.

This sequence joins TRBV5-1 and TRBJ2-5; 8 positions agree with TRBD2. The CDR3 sequence is 15 residues long. Per germline, CDR1 SGHRS and CDR2 YFSETQ. Trimming cost V 1 base and J 4 bases; bases outside gene matches: 6. The CDR3 loop reads CASSLLGLAGETQYF. In DNA form, the CDR3 reads TGCGCCAGCAGCTTGCTAGGTCTAGCGGGAGAGACCCAGTACTTC.

The chain joins TRBV11-1 to TRBJ2-7; 7 bases match TRBD2. The germline V gene has CDR1 SGHAT and CDR2 FQDESV (reference sequence). The CDR3 spans 14 residues. The ends lost 6 bases at V and 4 bases at J; junction bases unmatched: 9. DNA for the CDR3: TGTGCCAGCAGAGACAGCGGGACCCCTTACGAGCAGTACTTC. Amino acids: CASRDSGTPYEQYF.

This clone was seen only once. The chain joins TRBV6-5 to TRBJ2-5; 7 bases agree with TRBD2. This CDR3 is 15 amino acids long. Germline CDR1 reads MNHEY; CDR2 reads SVGAGI. V trimming: 8 bases; J trimming: 7 bases; junction bases outside the gene matches: 16. The CDR3 DNA reads as TGTGCCAGCGATACCGGAAGCGGGATGTCAGGGACCCAGTACTTC. This gives the protein CASDTGSGMSGTQYF.

This clone was counted a few times. The chain joins TRBV18 to TRBJ1-1, with a tentative D call TRBD1 (6 bases). CDR1 is KGHSH and CDR2 is LQKENI in the germline V gene. This CDR3 has 15 residues. V was shortened by 4 bases and J by 5 bases, with 17 bases between the two germline ends. This chain's CDR3 is CASSLVGDMETEAFF. The CDR3 DNA sequence: TGTGCCAGCTCACTAGTGGGGGACATGGAGACTGAAGCTTTCTTT.

The V and J genes are TRBV19 and TRBJ2-7, with D perhaps matching TRBD1 (6 bases). CDR1 is LNHDA and CDR2 is SQIVND in the germline V gene (reference sequence). The CDR3 is 14 residues long. Trimming removed 5 bases at V and 6 bases at J, with 17 bases between. The CDR3: CASSQDSFASEQYF. The CDR3, as DNA: TGTGCCAGTAGTCAGGACAGTTTCGCCTCCGAGCAGTACTTC.

This clone was detected once. CDR3 amino acids: CASSISHEQFF. The CDR3 DNA is TGTGCCAGTAGTATCAGCCATGAGCAGTTCTTC. The V and J genes are TRBV19 and TRBJ2-1, with D hard to call. The germline gives CDR1 LNHDA, CDR2 SQIVND (reference sequence). Trimming cost V 3 bases and J 8 bases, with 5 bases left between them. The CDR3 covers 11 residues.

Only one count was recorded for this clone. The chain joins TRBV5-4 to TRBJ1-3; TRBD1 matches at 9 bases. J gave up 0 bases and V 4 bases, and 17 bases lay outside the gene matches. Per the germline V gene, CDR1 is SGHNT and CDR2 is YYREEE (reference sequence). The CDR3 is 20 residues long. CDR3 amino acids: CASSRKGQGSVLGSGNTIYF. The CDR3, as DNA: TGTGCCAGCAGCCGTAAGGGACAGGGCTCAGTCCTAGGCTCTGGAAACACCATATATTTT.

This chain joins TRBV4-1 and TRBJ2-7; unclear D gene. Germline lookup yields CDR1 MGHRA and CDR2 YSYEKL. V was pared by 0 bases and J by 3 bases, with 6 bases between. This CDR3 has 13 amino acids. The CDR3 nucleotides are TGCGCCAGCAGCCAAGATGGGAACTACGAGCAGTACGTC. It codes for CASSQDGNYEQYV.

This rearrangement joins TRBV12-2 to TRBJ1-2; TRBD1 is taken as the D call from the table, unchecked against the DNA. TRBV12-2 is an annotated pseudogene. This CDR3 is built from 15 residues. CDR3 in amino acids: CASRYGQPAAYGYTF. DNA of the CDR3: TGTGCAAGTCGCTATGGACAGCCCGCCGCCTATGGCTACACCTTC.

To note about this clone: This sample also contains other DNA sequences that code for the same CDR3. The chain joins TRBV15 to TRBJ1-5, with D uncertain. This CDR3 contains 15 residues. V lost 0 bases to trimming and J lost 4 bases, with 10 bases between them. Germline V lookup: CDR1 LNHNV, CDR2 YYDKDF (reference sequence). CDR3 protein: CATSRDRGINQPQHF. In nucleotides, the CDR3 is TGTGCCACCAGCAGAGATCGCGGGATTAATCAGCCCCAGCATTTT.

This clone was recorded a few times. The DNA of the CDR3 is TGTGCCAGCAGCTTAAGTGGGAAATACTACGAGCAGTACTTC. Translating it yields CASSLSGKYYEQYF. The chain links TRBV7-6 to TRBJ2-7; D is undetermined. V was clipped by 2 bases and J by 3 bases, with 11 bases between them. CDR1 is SGHVS and CDR2 is FNYEAQ in the germline V gene. The CDR3 totals 14 residues.

The chain joins TRBV9 to TRBJ2-7; D may be TRBD1 (5 bases). The CDR3 contains 12 residues. The germline V gene has CDR1 SGDLS and CDR2 YYNGEE. The V end was cut by 6 bases, the J end by 3 bases, with 10 bases between. The CDR3 spells CASTDSYYEQYF. CDR3 nucleotide sequence: TGTGCCAGCACCGACAGCTACTACGAGCAGTACTTC.

This chain joins TRBV28 and TRBJ1-5; D gene uncertain. Trimming took 7 bases from V and 3 from J, leaving 7 bases between them. This CDR3 is built from 12 residues. CDR1 and CDR2 (germline): MDHEN, SYDVKM. This CDR3 reads CASTDSNQPQHF. CDR3 in DNA: TGTGCCAGCACGGATTCCAATCAGCCCCAGCATTTT.